The T cell receptor beta chain described here comes from a study of cytomegalovirus exposure and HLA in healthy donors. Study context: Researchers found that roughly 80% of around 400 genotyped donors fell within the Caucasian-associated ancestry cluster.

On this clone itself: Its cognate antigen is unknown.

The PCR ran on 60 Vbeta and 13 Jbeta primers. As originally analysed: There were about 80 million unique TCR beta chains by a later count, and 10 million to 12 million of them were shared. Sequenced by immunoSEQ multiplex PCR; TCRdb stores in-frame clones only, minus some. That table supplies the V and J calls and clone size; D and trimming were determined from the DNA. The sample has about 160,000 clones, about 76% seen once. Germline CDR1 reads KGHSH; CDR2 reads LQKENI. The V end was cut by 6 bases, the J end by 0 bases, with 13 bases between. The CDR3 contains 15 residues. Study-level findings and limits: Researchers reported that a few CMV-associated chains were confirmed in vitro as CMV antigen-specific. Among CMV-associated TCR beta chains, most appeared HLA-restricted in a later analysis.

This clonotype originated in a woman aged 40-49 years in good health and CMV-seropositive. V gene TRBV18 combines with J gene TRBJ2-3, with unresolved D. Sequencing was carried out using PBMCs. CDR3 residues: CASSSREFSTDTQYF. The CDR3 nucleotides are TGTGCCAGCTCCTCGAGAGAGTTTAGCACAGATACGCAGTATTTT.